Sequencing of this TCR beta chain was carried out in a study of cytomegalovirus exposure and HLA in healthy donors. Study information: Earlier, 150 million to 200 million T cells were analyzed, and 90 million to 120 million unique TCR beta sequences were found among them.

Germline V gene sequence: CDR1 SGHRS, CDR2 YFSETQ. This CDR3 comprises 13 residues. Trimming removed 0 bases from V and 10 bases from J, with 11 bases in between. Both 60 Vbeta primers and 13 Jbeta primers went into the PCR. Here immunoSEQ multiplex PCR was the method, and the copy in TCRdb shows in-frame clones only, minus some. The sample has 100,000 to 130,000 clones, 82% seen once. Sequenced sample: PBMCs. The V gene is TRBV5-1, the J gene TRBJ2-1; tentative D call: TRBD1 (5 bases). This clonotype was obtained from a man younger than 45 in good health and CMV-seropositive. CDR3 coding DNA: TGCGCCAGCAGCTTGGAACAGGACCGAGAGCAGTTCTTC. Translation: CASSLEQDREQFF.